This T cell receptor (beta chain) was sequenced in a study of T cells in tuberculosis (dated by TCRdb to the late 2010s). Describing the broader study: To characterize T cells specific for the mycobacterial lipid antigen glucose monomycolate (GMM), the study used CD1B tetramers together with high-throughput TCR immunosequencing. With around 10 people per group, a South African clinical cohort compared IGRA-negative adolescents, IGRA-positive adolescents with latent tuberculosis, and adults with active tuberculosis.

At study entry, adolescents were screened for latent tuberculosis infection using a tuberculin skin test and the QuantiFERON-TB GOLD In-Tube IGRA. Immunosequencing was performed on unsorted cryopreserved PBMC and covered 110,000 or so T cells per clinical donor on average. Eleven high schools in the Worcester region of the Western Cape, South Africa, served as enrollment sites for adolescents aged 12 to 18 years. Ten adolescents infected with M. tuberculosis and about 10 uninfected adolescents were chosen and matched for age and sex. Adolescent PBMC were isolated from freshly drawn heparinized blood by density centrifugation and cryopreserved. What the authors observed across the whole study: The smaller NN-distances were partly driven by shorter CDR3-alpha lengths in active tuberculosis patients, and the difference for TCR-beta did not reach statistical significance. A classifier using the diverse GMM-specific repertoire reached approximately 84% accuracy (AUROC 0.9 to 0.95), compared with 60% to 70% accuracy using GEM motif frequencies. Active tuberculosis TCR-alpha repertoires showed smaller mean NN-distances to GMM-specific TCRs than IGRA-negative controls, suggesting clonal expansion of these TCRs. Clinical samples were selected based on the availability of cryopreserved specimens, with adults included as active tuberculosis cases and adolescents included as controls.

Details on this clone: Its binding antigen is unknown. One base away there is no much larger clone; base qualities are not given.

From a lookup of the germline V gene, CDR1 and CDR2 are SNHLY and FYNNEI. At the junction V is shortened by 2 bases and J by 4 bases; bases outside the gene matches: 4. From the cysteine through the phenylalanine, the CDR3 covers 16 amino acids. Here the CDR3 DNA is all that survives: 48 bases in frame from base 1. The immunoSEQ multiplex PCR assay was used to generate TCR libraries, with TCR-beta and/or TCR-alpha/delta assays applied to each sample. The Illumina high-throughput platform was used to sequence the amplified TCR libraries. Per the source publication's procedure: Clustering and dimensionality reduction relied on pairwise TCRdist distances among GMM-specific receptors from T cells that were either sorted ex vivo or expanded in vitro. Each clinical repertoire was assigned a mean NN-distance score, defined as the average TCRdist to the nearest 10% of tetramer-positive reference sequences. GEM TCR motif frequency was computed as the fraction of unique TCRs matching known GEM sequences by V/J usage and CDR3 length. Active tuberculosis was classified by linear discriminant analysis with leave-one-out cross-validation, implemented in scikit-learn. This is the immuneACCESS table as TCRdb keeps it, with only in-frame sequences that have V and J called. A part of the clones is gone; compared with another copy, unresolved V genes explain less than half, and the rest is unexplained. V and J calls and clone size follow that table, whereas D and trimming were derived from the DNA. The sample table lists around 22,000 clones, 95% to 96% of them with a count of one. The ten largest clones take up 9% to 9.5% of the sample.

The rearrangement joined TRBV2 to TRBJ1-6, with 8 bases aligning to TRBD1. Material for sequencing was PBMCs. The sequence came from a donor between 10 and 35 years old with latent tuberculosis or without tuberculosis infection. The DNA reads TGTGCCAGCAGTGAACGGAGACAGGGGTATAATTCACCCCTCCACTTT. Its amino acids are CASSERRQGYNSPLHF.